This paragraph reports one T cell receptor beta chain. V dropped 6 bases and J dropped 3 bases, with 9 bases sitting between them. The germline CDR1 and CDR2 sequences are MDHEN and SYDVKM. The CDR3 runs to 13 residues. Time point of the sample: pretreatment peripheral blood. Patients were living with locally advanced or metastatic urothelial carcinoma. The method was immunoSEQ multiplex PCR; TCRdb's version includes in-frame clones alone and lacks a portion of them. The sample yields 100,000 to 150,000 clones, approximately 84% seen once. This entry is derived from a study of PD-L1 blockade in urothelial cancer.

The receptor was isolated from a man aged 50-59 years with urothelial cancer. This sequence joins TRBV28 and TRBJ2-1, with D possibly TRBD1 on 5 matching bases. The sample in question was PBMCs, obtained around atezolizumab (anti-PD-L1) treatment. The CDR3 loop is CASSRDSYNEQFF. CDR3 DNA: TGTGCCAGCAGCAGAGACAGCTACAATGAGCAGTTCTTC.